This note documents a single TCR beta chain sequence. TCRdb reprocessed the RT-PCR reads with MiXCR, giving one entry per CDR3 protein. This sample carries more than 550,000 distinct CDR3 sequences, 13% to 15% of them seen once, and the ten largest clones take roughly 3.9%. From germline, CDR1 is DFQATT and CDR2 SNEGSKA (reference sequence). V shed 0 bases, J shed 8 bases, and the junction held 8 bases outside the gene matches. This CDR3 is built from 15 residues. Sequencing used memory CD4+ T cells from blood. This chain links TRBV20-1 with TRBJ2-1; 9 bases align to TRBD2. This receptor was identified in a female donor in good health, serving as a healthy control. CDR3 in DNA: TGCAGTGCTAGAGATAGTGGCGGGAGGGCCGATGAGCAGTTCTTC. This gives the protein CSARDSGGRADEQFF.